What follows describes a single TCR beta chain. This specimen belongs to a study of control samples from healthy donors and cancer patients. Clones were sequenced by immunoSEQ multiplex PCR, and TCRdb holds only the in-frame ones, with some missing. In the table there are a few thousand clones, almost 85% of which are singletons. The V gene's germline CDR1 is SGDLS and CDR2 YYNGEE. This CDR3 spans 16 amino acids. Trimming took 4 bases from V and 4 from J; bases not matched to a gene: 13. The specimen sequenced was formalin-fixed, paraffin-embedded tissue. The clonotype comes from a female donor with lung cancer. The chain couples TRBV9 to TRBJ1-1, with TRBD1 matching over 7 bases. The CDR3 nucleotides read TGTGCCAGCAGCCCAACCGACAGGGTTGACGCCACTGAAGCTTTCTTT. Its translation: CASSPTDRVDATEAFF.